The 26 T cell receptor beta chains reported below all come from one sample, sequenced in a study of blood T cell repertoires in COVID-19. TCRdb keeps only in-frame clones here, not all; method: immunoSEQ multiplex PCR. The sample carries approximately 50,000 clones, approximately 79% recorded once. The sequenced sample was peripheral blood. The receptors were gathered from a man between 65 and 79 years old with acute or convalescent COVID-19.

The chain recombines TRBV27 with TRBJ1-6, with unresolved D. The V end was cut by 0 bases, the J end by 12 bases, with 9 bases between. CDR1 and CDR2 from the germline V gene are MNHEY and SMNVEV (reference sequence). CDR3 size: 13 residues. CDR3 sequence (DNA): TGTGCCAGCAGTTTATCGCTTGTAGTACCCCTCCACTTT. Translation: CASSLSLVVPLHF.

This clone was observed a handful of times. The rearrangement uses TRBV11-3 and TRBJ2-5, with 8 bases lining up with TRBD1. The CDR3 has 15 residues. The J segment lost 5 bases and the V segment lost 5 bases, leaving 10 bases of the junction unmatched. CDR1 is SGHNT and CDR2 is YENEEA in the germline V gene. Written as DNA, the CDR3 is TGTGCCAGCAGCCCCGGACAGGGTATGTGGGAGACCCAGTACTTC. Amino acids: CASSPGQGMWETQYF.

In this sample, this clone turned up a few times. The chain employs TRBV9 and TRBJ1-1; perhaps TRBD1 as D (5 bases). The CDR3 extends over 14 amino acids. Germline V lookup: CDR1 SGDLS, CDR2 YYNGEE. V was cut by 0 bases and J by 9 bases, with 15 bases left in between. The CDR3: CASSVETVPSKAFF. CDR3 bases: TGTGCCAGCAGCGTAGAGACAGTTCCAAGCAAAGCTTTCTTT.

This sequence joins TRBV19 and TRBJ1-5; 11 bases map to TRBD1. Trimming cost V 6 bases and J 6 bases; bases outside gene matches: 10. This CDR3 has 16 residues. CDR1 LNHDA and CDR2 SQIVND come from the germline V gene (reference sequence). As DNA, the CDR3 is TGTGCCAGTAGCCGTCCCGGGACAGGGGGAGGTCAGCCCCAGCATTTT. Translating it yields CASSRPGTGGGQPQHF.

V gene TRBV4-1 combines with J gene TRBJ2-7, with a possible D match to TRBD1 (6 bases). Germline CDR1 and CDR2: MGHRA and YSYEKL. Trimming removed 7 bases from V and 0 bases from J, with 13 bases in between. The CDR3 is 14 residues long. CDR3 nucleotides: TGCGCCAGCACCGCGATGGACAGCTCCTACGAGCAGTACTTC. This gives the protein CASTAMDSSYEQYF.

Only one count was recorded for this clone. The chain carries TRBV5-6 and TRBJ2-1; possibly TRBD2 for D (6 bases). This CDR3 has 14 amino acids. V shed 0 bases and J shed 10 bases, with 14 bases lying between them. The germline V gene has CDR1 SGHDT and CDR2 YYEEEE. The CDR3 DNA reads as TGTGCCAGCAGCTTGGGACTAGAGCAGGGAGAGCAGTTCTTC. This gives the protein CASSLGLEQGEQFF.

This chain links TRBV2 with TRBJ2-3, with TRBD2 matching over 10 bases. V lost 3 bases to trimming and J lost 4 bases; unmatched junction nucleotides: 7. The CDR3 consists of 16 residues. The germline V gene has CDR1 SNHLY and CDR2 FYNNEI. Written as DNA, the CDR3 is TGTGCCAGCAGTGAGGCTAGCGGGAGCTTCGCAGATACGCAGTATTTT. Translating it yields CASSEASGSFADTQYF.

The chain couples TRBV24-1 to TRBJ2-7; 10 bases fit TRBD2. The J segment lost 6 bases and the V segment lost 9 bases, leaving 16 bases of the junction unmatched. Per the germline V gene, CDR1 is KGHDR and CDR2 is SFDVKD. The CDR3 runs to 16 residues. CDR3 region: CATRLAGEEGGVEQYF. In nucleotides, the CDR3 is TGTGCCACCCGGCTAGCGGGAGAAGAGGGAGGGGTCGAGCAGTACTTC.

The V gene is TRBV9, the J gene TRBJ2-2; D is undetermined. Germline CDR1 reads SGDLS; CDR2 reads YYNGEE. This CDR3 spans 16 amino acids. V lost 1 base to trimming and J lost 1 base, with 11 bases between them. The CDR3 bases are TGTGCCAGCAGCGTAAAAGCTGCTCGGAACACCGGGGAGCTGTTTTTT. Translation: CASSVKAARNTGELFF.

This clone was detected only once. The chain carries TRBV27 and TRBJ2-1; no clear D gene. The CDR3 spans 15 residues. V shed 2 bases and J shed 10 bases, with 18 bases lying between them. Germline-derived CDR1 and CDR2 are MNHEY and SMNVEV (reference sequence). CDR3: CASSLRLGLSNEQFF. The DNA for the CDR3 is TGTGCCAGCAGTTTACGGCTAGGCCTCTCCAACGAGCAGTTCTTC.

The V call is TRBV7-9, the J call TRBJ1-5; 8 nucleotides line up with TRBD1. This CDR3 has 12 amino acids. V shed 5 bases and J 7 bases; nucleotides not matched to a gene: 1. Germline assignment: CDR1 SEHNR and CDR2 FQNEAQ (reference sequence). This CDR3 reads CASSGQGQPQHF. In DNA form, the CDR3 reads TGTGCCAGCAGCGGACAGGGACAGCCCCAGCATTTT. The whole variable domain, remainder taken from reference TRBV7-9 and TRBJ1-5, is DTGVSQNPRHKITKRGQNVTFRCDPISEHNRLYWYRQTLGQGPEFLTYFQNEAQLEKSRLLSDRFSAERPKGSFSTLEIQRTEQGDSAMYLCASSGQGQPQHFGDGTRLSIL.

The chain recombines TRBV6-5 with TRBJ2-2, with D possibly TRBD1 on 5 matching bases. Germline V CDR1 and CDR2: MNHEY, SVGAGI. This CDR3 contains 14 residues. Trimming cost V 0 bases and J 4 bases, with 6 bases left between them. This CDR3 reads CASSYSQGTGELFF. As DNA, the CDR3 is TGTGCCAGCAGTTACTCCCAGGGCACCGGGGAGCTGTTTTTT.

The chain recombines TRBV14 with TRBJ1-1, with D possibly TRBD1 on 5 matching bases. This CDR3 comprises 13 residues. Per the germline V gene, CDR1 is SGHDN and CDR2 is FVKESK. Trimming stripped 3 bases from V and 1 base from J, with 6 bases between. CDR3 sequence: CASSHGQNTEAFF. The CDR3 coding sequence is TGTGCCAGCAGCCACGGACAGAACACTGAAGCTTTCTTT.

This rearrangement joins TRBV29-1 to TRBJ2-3; 8 positions agree with TRBD2. Trimming removed 8 bases from V and 2 bases from J; junction bases left unmatched: 15. CDR3 length: 16 residues. Germline CDR1 is SQVTM and CDR2 is ANQGSEA. CDR3 DNA sequence: TGCAGCCCTACACGGTTGGGGACTAGAACCACAGATACGCAGTATTTT. It yields the protein CSPTRLGTRTTDTQYF.

The rearrangement uses TRBV6-6 and TRBJ2-5, with D maybe TRBD2 (5 bases). CDR3 length: 12 amino acids. Per the germline V gene, CDR1 is MNHNY and CDR2 is SVGAGI (reference sequence). Trimming cost V 8 bases and J 5 bases, with 12 bases left between them. The DNA of the CDR3 is TGTGCCAGCGGAGGCTCCTCGGAGACCCAGTACTTC. Residues: CASGGSSETQYF.

The chain is built from TRBV11-2 and TRBJ1-2; D unclear. The CDR3 contains 13 residues. Trimming shortened V by 7 bases and J by 8 bases, and 17 bases separated the two germline ends. Germline CDR1 reads SGHAT; CDR2 reads FQNNGV. CDR3 protein: CASNPAGPIGYTF. The DNA of the CDR3 is TGTGCCAGCAACCCCGCGGGCCCGATAGGCTACACCTTC.

In its sample, this clone was seen once. The V and J genes are TRBV28 and TRBJ2-5, with 7 positions matching TRBD1. This CDR3 has 14 residues. Germline V lookup: CDR1 MDHEN, CDR2 SYDVKM. V shed 4 bases, J shed 3 bases, and the junction held 5 bases outside the gene matches. The CDR3 reads CASSSPDREETQYF. CDR3 DNA: TGTGCCAGCAGTTCGCCAGACAGGGAAGAGACCCAGTACTTC. Variable domain in full (rest from reference TRBV28 and TRBJ2-5): DVKVTQSSRYLVKRTGEKVFLECVQDMDHENMFWYRQDPGLGLRLIYFSYDVKMKEKGDIPEGYSVSREKKERFSLILESASTNQTSMYLCASSSPDREETQYFGPGTRLLVL.

The chain joins TRBV19 to TRBJ1-1; D is perhaps TRBD1 (6 bases). V was shortened by 0 bases and J by 6 bases, with 8 bases between the two germline ends. Germline CDR1 and CDR2: LNHDA and SQIVND (reference sequence). The CDR3 extends over 13 amino acids. The CDR3 region is CASSIDQGSEAFF. The CDR3 DNA is TGTGCCAGTAGTATAGATCAGGGGTCTGAAGCTTTCTTT.

V and J are TRBV28 and TRBJ2-1; 9 nucleotides line up with TRBD1. Germline V CDR1 and CDR2: MDHEN, SYDVKM. CDR3 length equals 14 residues. Losses at the gene ends were 6 bases for V and 5 bases for J; bases not matched to a gene: 5. CDR3 loop: CASRTGGSNNEQFF. CDR3 bases: TGTGCCAGCAGGACAGGGGGAAGTAACAATGAGCAGTTCTTC.

V usage is TRBV19 and J usage is TRBJ1-2; a weak D match, TRBD1 (5 bases). V was shortened by 6 bases and J by 13 bases, with 18 bases between the two germline ends. The CDR3 is 12 amino acids. In germline, CDR1 is LNHDA, CDR2 SQIVND (reference sequence). This chain's CDR3 is CASRNTEGVATF. The CDR3 nucleotides read TGTGCCAGTAGGAATACAGAAGGGGTTGCCACCTTC. The full variable domain, rest sourced from reference TRBV19 and TRBJ1-2, is DGGITQSPKYLFRKEGQNVTLSCEQNLNHDAMYWYRQDPGQGLRLIYYSQIVNDFQKGDIAEGYSVSREKKESFPLTVTSAQKNPTAFYLCASRNTEGVATFGSGTRLTVV.

This chain connects TRBV11-2 to TRBJ1-1; TRBD1 matches 9 bases. Germline lookup yields CDR1 SGHAT and CDR2 FQNNGV. The V gene end was trimmed by 0 bases and the J gene end by 4 bases; junction bases not matched to a gene: 9. The CDR3 loop spans 17 amino acids. The CDR3 bases are TGTGCCAGCAGCTTAGATATGGGGACAGGGCTGGGCACTGAAGCTTTCTTT. This translates into CASSLDMGTGLGTEAFF. Combining the CDR3 with reference TRBV11-2 and TRBJ1-1 gives the whole variable domain EAGVAQSPRYKIIEKRQSVAFWCNPISGHATLYWYQQILGQGPKLLIQFQNNGVVDDSQLPKDRFSAERLKGVDSTLKIQPAKLEDSAVYLCASSLDMGTGLGTEAFFGQGTRLTVV.

The chain combines TRBV9 with TRBJ1-2; 8 bases match TRBD1. Trimming took 2 bases from V and 8 from J; bases not matched to a gene: 11. The CDR3 has 15 amino acids. Germline CDR1 reads SGDLS; CDR2 reads YYNGEE. The CDR3 bases are TGTGCCAGCAGCGTGTGGGGGACAGGTTCGACCGGCTACACCTTC. Its translation: CASSVWGTGSTGYTF.

This clone turned up a few times. The rearrangement uses TRBV29-1 and TRBJ1-2; D possibly corresponds to TRBD1 (5 bases). Germline CDR1 SQVTM, CDR2 ANQGSEA. The CDR3 contains 17 residues. V was clipped by 4 bases and J by 0 bases, with 21 bases between them. CDR3 sequence: CSVGVVGGSTSNYGYTF. CDR3 coding DNA: TGCAGCGTTGGCGTCGTCGGGGGTTCGACCTCTAACTATGGCTACACCTTC.

This chain connects TRBV7-8 to TRBJ1-6; D gene unclear. The CDR3 runs 17 residues. V was clipped by 5 bases and J by 9 bases, with 23 bases between them. Germline loops: CDR1 SGHVS, CDR2 FQNEAQ. The CDR3 spells CASSRLVGTRQSSPLHF. The CDR3 DNA reads as TGTGCCAGCAGCCGCCTAGTCGGTACACGGCAGTCTTCACCCCTCCACTTT.

The gene calls are TRBV10-3 and TRBJ2-7, with 12 bases identical to TRBD2. Trimming at V came to 9 bases and at J to 2 bases, leaving 2 bases not matched to a gene. Per germline, CDR1 ENHRY and CDR2 SYGVKD. This CDR3 is built from 13 residues. Here the CDR3 reads CAIRTSGTYEQYF. The DNA for the CDR3 is TGTGCCATAAGGACTAGCGGGACCTACGAGCAGTACTTC.

This chain connects TRBV2 to TRBJ1-1, with 9 nucleotides matching TRBD1. V shed 7 bases, J shed 1 base, and the junction held 13 bases outside the gene matches. CDR3 length: 17 amino acids. Germline V lookup: CDR1 SNHLY, CDR2 FYNNEI. CDR3 sequence reads: CASTRTGENWGNTEAFF. The CDR3 DNA reads TGTGCCAGCACAAGGACAGGGGAGAATTGGGGGAACACTGAAGCTTTCTTT.